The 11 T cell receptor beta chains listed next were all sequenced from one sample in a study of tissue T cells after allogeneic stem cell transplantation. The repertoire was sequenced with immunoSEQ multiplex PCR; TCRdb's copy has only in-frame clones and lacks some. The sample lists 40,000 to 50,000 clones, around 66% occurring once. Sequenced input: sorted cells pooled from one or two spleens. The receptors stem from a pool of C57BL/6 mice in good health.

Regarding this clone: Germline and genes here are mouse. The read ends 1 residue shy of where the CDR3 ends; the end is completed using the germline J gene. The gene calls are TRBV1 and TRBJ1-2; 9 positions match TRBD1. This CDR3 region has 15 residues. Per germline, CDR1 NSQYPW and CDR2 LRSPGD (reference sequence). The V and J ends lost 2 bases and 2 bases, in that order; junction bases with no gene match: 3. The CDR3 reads CTCSATGGANSDYTF. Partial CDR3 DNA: TGCACCTGCAGTGCAACAGGGGGCGCTAACTCCGACTACACC.

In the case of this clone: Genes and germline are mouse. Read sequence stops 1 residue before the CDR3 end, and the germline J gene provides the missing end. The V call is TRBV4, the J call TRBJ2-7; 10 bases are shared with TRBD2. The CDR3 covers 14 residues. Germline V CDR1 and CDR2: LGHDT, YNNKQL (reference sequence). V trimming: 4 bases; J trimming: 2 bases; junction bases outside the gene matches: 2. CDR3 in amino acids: CASSSTGGAYEQYF. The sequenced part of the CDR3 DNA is TGTGCCAGCAGCTCCACTGGGGGGGCCTATGAACAGTAC.

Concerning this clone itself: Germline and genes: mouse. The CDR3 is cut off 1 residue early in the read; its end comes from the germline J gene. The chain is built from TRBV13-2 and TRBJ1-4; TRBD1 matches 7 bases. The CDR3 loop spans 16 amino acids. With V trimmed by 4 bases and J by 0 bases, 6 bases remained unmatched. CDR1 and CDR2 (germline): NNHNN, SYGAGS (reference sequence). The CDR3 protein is CASGPPGQISNERLFF. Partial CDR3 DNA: TGTGCCAGCGGTCCCCCGGGACAGATTTCCAACGAAAGATTATTT.

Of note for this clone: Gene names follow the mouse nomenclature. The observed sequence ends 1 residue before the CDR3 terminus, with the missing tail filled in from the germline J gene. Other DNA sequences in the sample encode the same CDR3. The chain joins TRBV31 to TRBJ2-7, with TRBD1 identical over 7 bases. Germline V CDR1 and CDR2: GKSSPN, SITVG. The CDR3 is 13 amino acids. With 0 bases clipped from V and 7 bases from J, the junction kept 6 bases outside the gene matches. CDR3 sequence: CAWSLQGEGEQYF. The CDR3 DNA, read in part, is TGTGCCTGGAGTCTTCAGGGGGAGGGGGAACAGTAC.

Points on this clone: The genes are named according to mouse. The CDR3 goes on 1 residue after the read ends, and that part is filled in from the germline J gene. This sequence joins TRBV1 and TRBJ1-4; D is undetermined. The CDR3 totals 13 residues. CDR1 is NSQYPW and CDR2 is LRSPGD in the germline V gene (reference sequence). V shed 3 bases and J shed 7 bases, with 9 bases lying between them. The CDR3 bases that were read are TGCACCTGCAGTGCCCGGGAGGCCGAAAGATTATTT. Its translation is CTCSAREAERLF. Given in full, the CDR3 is CTCSAREAERLFF.

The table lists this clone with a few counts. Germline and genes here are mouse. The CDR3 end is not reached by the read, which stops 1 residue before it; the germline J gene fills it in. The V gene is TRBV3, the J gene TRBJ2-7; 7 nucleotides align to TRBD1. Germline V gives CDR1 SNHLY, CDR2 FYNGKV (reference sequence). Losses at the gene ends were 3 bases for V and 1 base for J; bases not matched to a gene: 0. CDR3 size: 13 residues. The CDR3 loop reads CASSLTGSYEQYF. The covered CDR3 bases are TGTGCCAGCAGCTTGACAGGGTCCTATGAACAGTAC.

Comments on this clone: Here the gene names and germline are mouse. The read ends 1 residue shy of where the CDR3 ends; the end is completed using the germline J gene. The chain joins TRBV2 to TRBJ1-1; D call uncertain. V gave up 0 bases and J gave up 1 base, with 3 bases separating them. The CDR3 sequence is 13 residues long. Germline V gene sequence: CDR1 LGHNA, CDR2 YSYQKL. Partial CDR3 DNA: TGTGCCAGCAGCCAAGAGAGAAACACAGAAGTCTTC. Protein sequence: CASSQERNTEVF. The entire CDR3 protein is CASSQERNTEVFF.

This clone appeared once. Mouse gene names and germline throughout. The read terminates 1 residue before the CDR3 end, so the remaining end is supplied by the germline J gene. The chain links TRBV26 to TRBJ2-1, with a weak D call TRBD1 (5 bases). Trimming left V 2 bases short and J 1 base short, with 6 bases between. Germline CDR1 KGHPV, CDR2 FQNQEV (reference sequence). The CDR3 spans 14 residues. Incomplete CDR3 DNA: TGTGCCAGCAGTCTGCCAGGGAACTATGCTGAGCAGTTC. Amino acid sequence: CASSLPGNYAEQF. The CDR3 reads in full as CASSLPGNYAEQFF.

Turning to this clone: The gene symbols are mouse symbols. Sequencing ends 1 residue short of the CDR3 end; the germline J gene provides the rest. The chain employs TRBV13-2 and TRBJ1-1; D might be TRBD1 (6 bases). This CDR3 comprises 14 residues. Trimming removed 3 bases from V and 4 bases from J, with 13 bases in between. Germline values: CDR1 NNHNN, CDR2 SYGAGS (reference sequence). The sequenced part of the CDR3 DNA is TGTGCCAGCGGTGCCCAGGGGTCGGGCACAGAAGTCTTC. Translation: CASGAQGSGTEVF. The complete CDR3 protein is CASGAQGSGTEVFF.

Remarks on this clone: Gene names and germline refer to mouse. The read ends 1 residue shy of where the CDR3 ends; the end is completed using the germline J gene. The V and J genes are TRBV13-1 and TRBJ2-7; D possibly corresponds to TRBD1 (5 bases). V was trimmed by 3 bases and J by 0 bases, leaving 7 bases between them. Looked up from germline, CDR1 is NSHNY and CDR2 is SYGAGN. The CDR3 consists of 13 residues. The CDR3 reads CASSGTYSYEQYF. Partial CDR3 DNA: TGTGCCAGCAGTGGGACATACTCCTATGAACAGTAC.

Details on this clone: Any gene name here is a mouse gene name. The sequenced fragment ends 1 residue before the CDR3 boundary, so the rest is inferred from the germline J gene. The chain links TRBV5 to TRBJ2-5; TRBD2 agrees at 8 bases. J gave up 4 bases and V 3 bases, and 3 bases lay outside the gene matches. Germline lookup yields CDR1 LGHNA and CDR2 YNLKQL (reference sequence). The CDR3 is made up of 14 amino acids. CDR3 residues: CASSQGDWKDTQYF. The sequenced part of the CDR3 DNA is TGTGCCAGCAGCCAGGGGGACTGGAAAGACACCCAGTAC.